Below are 15 T cell receptor beta chains sequenced from a single sample in a study of T cells in tumors after PD-1 blockade. Profiling relied on immunoSEQ multiplex PCR, and the TCRdb table lists in-frame clones only, not all of them. The sample has 15,000 or so clones, roughly four fifths seen once; the top ten hold approximately 22%. The sample here was PBMCs, taken after anti-PD-1 treatment. The receptors come from a human donor with basal cell carcinoma.

The gene calls are TRBV6-6 and TRBJ1-1; D gene uncertain. V was pared by 7 bases and J by 2 bases, with 11 bases between. The CDR3 extends over 13 amino acids. CDR1 is MNHNY, CDR2 SVGAGI, per germline (reference sequence). CDR3 loop: CASMYSYNTEAFF. CDR3 nucleotide sequence: TGTGCCAGCATGTATTCTTACAACACTGAAGCTTTCTTT.

J is TRBJ1-4 and V is TRBV5-1, with TRBD1 matching 8 bases. The CDR3 length is 15 residues. V lost 4 bases and J lost 8; bases outside the gene matches: 10. Germline lookup yields CDR1 SGHRS and CDR2 YFSETQ. The CDR3 DNA is TGCGCCAGCAGCCCCCGGACAGGGACAAGAGAAAAACTGTTTTTT. Encoded protein: CASSPRTGTREKLFF. Complete variable domain (other parts from reference TRBV5-1 and TRBJ1-4): KAGVTQTPRYLIKTRGQQVTLSCSPISGHRSVSWYQQTPGQGLQFLFEYFSETQRNKGNFPGRFSGRQFSNSRSEMNVSTLELGDSALYLCASSPRTGTREKLFFGSGTQLSVL.

The genes are TRBV7-3 and TRBJ2-5; TRBD2 is a possible D gene (6 bases). The CDR3 spans 14 residues. Trimming cost V 3 bases and J 4 bases, with 12 bases left between them. From germline, CDR1 is SGHTA and CDR2 FQGTGA. For the CDR3, the DNA is TGTGCCAGCAGCTTCGGCGGAGGGCCAGAGACCCAGTACTTC. Translated: CASSFGGGPETQYF.

This clone was seen only once. V usage is TRBV3-1 (or the pseudogene TRBV3-2) and J usage is TRBJ2-7; no clear D gene. The germline V gene encodes CDR1 LGHDT and CDR2 YNNKEL (reference sequence). The V and J ends lost 6 bases and 0 bases respectively, with 12 bases between them. CDR3 length: 14 amino acids. CDR3 sequence: CASSRTVSSYEQYF. CDR3 nucleotide sequence: TGTGCCAGCAGTCGGACGGTTAGCTCCTACGAGCAGTACTTC.

Comments on this clone: The identical CDR3 is also encoded by other nucleotide sequences in the sample. J is TRBJ1-2 and V is TRBV27; D gene ambiguous. Per the germline V gene, CDR1 is MNHEY and CDR2 is SMNVEV (reference sequence). Trimming took off 3 bases at V and 4 bases at J, with 9 bases between the two ends. This CDR3 is 13 amino acids long. The DNA for the CDR3 is TGTGCCAGCAGTTTTAGGGATGGCTATGGCTACACCTTC. Translated: CASSFRDGYGYTF.

The chain combines TRBV5-1 with TRBJ1-3; D might be TRBD1 (5 bases). This CDR3 is built from 14 residues. V shed 5 bases and J shed 0 bases, with 9 bases lying between them. Germline values: CDR1 SGHRS, CDR2 YFSETQ. The CDR3 sequence: CASSTGLSGNTIYF. The CDR3 region has the DNA TGCGCCAGCAGTACAGGCCTCTCTGGAAACACCATATATTTT.

V usage is TRBV6-5 and J usage is TRBJ2-2, with 9 bases matching TRBD2. The CDR3 is made up of 15 amino acids. Trimming removed 8 bases from V and 1 base from J; junction bases left unmatched: 5. Germline-derived CDR1 and CDR2 are MNHEY and SVGAGI. CDR3 sequence (DNA): TGTGCCAGCGAGAGCGGGGGGCAGAACACCGGGGAGCTGTTTTTT. This translates into CASESGGQNTGELFF.

The chain joins TRBV12-3 or TRBV12-4 to TRBJ2-5; D not resolved. CDR3 length equals 12 residues. V lost 5 bases, J lost 4 bases, and 8 bases lay in between. CDR3 coding DNA: TGTGCCAGCAGTCCCCTTGGAGAGACCCAGTACTTC. It encodes CASSPLGETQYF.

This rearrangement joins TRBV5-4 to TRBJ1-6; possible D gene TRBD1, 5 bases. The V end lost 3 bases, the J end lost 0 bases, and 19 bases lay between the germline ends. The CDR3 is 19 amino acids. Germline V gene data show CDR1 as SGHNT and CDR2 as YYREEE (reference sequence). The CDR3 sequence is CASSSKAWGRSSYNSPLHF. Here the CDR3 DNA reads TGTGCCAGCAGCTCCAAAGCCTGGGGCCGTAGCTCCTATAATTCACCCCTCCACTTT.

The J gene is TRBJ2-7, the V gene TRBV7-2; weak D call: TRBD1 (6 bases). Trimming pared 1 base from V and 7 bases from J, leaving 11 bases between. The CDR3 is made up of 13 amino acids. Germline CDR1 is SGHTA and CDR2 is FQGNSA. CDR3 DNA: TGTGCCAGCAGCTTAGTAACAGGGAAAGAGCAGTACTTC. Translating it yields CASSLVTGKEQYF.

The gene calls are TRBV9 and TRBJ2-5, with D possibly called TRBD1 or TRBD2 (7 bases each). This CDR3 has 15 amino acids. Germline V gene sequence: CDR1 SGDLS, CDR2 YYNGEE. V lost 4 bases to trimming and J lost 2 bases, with 15 bases between them. Written as DNA, the CDR3 is TGTGCCAGCAGCTTAAGACAGGGAGGGCAAGAGACCCAGTACTTC. It translates to CASSLRQGGQETQYF.

This sequence joins TRBV6-5 and TRBJ2-2; TRBD1 is a possible D gene (5 bases). The CDR3 runs to 12 residues. Germline CDR1 and CDR2: MNHEY and SVGAGI. V was clipped by 6 bases and J by 5 bases, with 7 bases between them. CDR3 nucleotide sequence: TGTGCCAGCAGGGGGCCAACCGGGGAGCTGTTTTTT. This sequence encodes CASRGPTGELFF.

This clone was detected only once. The genes are TRBV6-1 and TRBJ2-4; possibly TRBD2 for D (5 bases). Trimming cost V 2 bases and J 7 bases, with 6 bases left between them. This CDR3 is built from 12 residues. In germline, CDR1 is MNHNS, CDR2 SASEGT. CDR3 amino acids: CASSEPGNIQYF. The CDR3 DNA reads TGTGCCAGCAGTGAACCGGGGAACATTCAGTACTTC.

This sequence joins TRBV3-1 (or the pseudogene TRBV3-2) and TRBJ2-3, with 9 bases matching TRBD1. There are 15 residues in the CDR3. CDR1 is LGHDT and CDR2 is YNNKEL in the germline V gene (reference sequence). V shed 2 bases, J shed 6 bases, and the junction held 6 bases outside the gene matches. DNA for the CDR3: TGTGCCAGCAGCCAACAGAACAGGGGGCTGGATACGCAGTATTTT. Translation: CASSQQNRGLDTQYF.

V and J are TRBV7-2 and TRBJ2-7, with 11 nucleotides matching TRBD2. Germline CDR1 SGHTA, CDR2 FQGNSA. With V trimmed by 0 bases and J by 0 bases, 7 bases remained unmatched. This CDR3 region has 18 residues. DNA of the CDR3: TGTGCCAGCAGCTTAGCGGCTAGCGGGAGGACGAGCTCCTACGAGCAGTACTTC. Protein sequence: CASSLAASGRTSSYEQYF.